One sample yielded the 20 T cell receptor beta chains listed below, sequenced in a study of blood T cell repertoires in COVID-19. Here immunoSEQ multiplex PCR was the method, and the copy in TCRdb shows in-frame clones only, minus some. The data show about 120,000 clones, about 86% seen once. Sequencing was performed on peripheral blood. Source of these receptors: a woman in her 50s with acute or convalescent COVID-19.

This chain connects TRBV4-2 to TRBJ1-2; tentatively, D is TRBD1 (5 bases). This CDR3 has 13 amino acids. The germline V gene encodes CDR1 LGHNA and CDR2 YNFKEQ. The V gene lost 5 bases and the J gene lost 5 bases, with 12 bases spanning the gap. As DNA, the CDR3 is TGTGCCAGCAGCTCGCCGGGGGGGTATGGCTACACCTTC. Its protein product is CASSSPGGYGYTF.

V gene TRBV2 combines with J gene TRBJ1-5; unclear D gene. V was trimmed by 8 bases and J by 6 bases, leaving 14 bases between them. Germline V gene data show CDR1 as SNHLY and CDR2 as FYNNEI. CDR3 length: 13 amino acids. The CDR3 is CASFEGVGQPQHF. The CDR3 bases are TGTGCCAGCTTTGAGGGTGTTGGTCAGCCCCAGCATTTT. The variable domain in full, completed from reference TRBV2 and TRBJ1-5, reads EPEVTQTPSHQVTQMGQEVILRCVPISNHLYFYWYRQILGQKVEFLVSFYNNEISEKSEIFDDQFSVERPDGSNFTLKIRSTKLEDSAMYFCASFEGVGQPQHFGDGTRLSIL.

This rearrangement joins TRBV9 to TRBJ2-5; 8 bases map to TRBD1. Germline loops: CDR1 SGDLS, CDR2 YYNGEE. The CDR3 runs 17 residues. The V segment lost 0 bases and the J segment 4 bases; nucleotides outside the gene matches: 11. CDR3 in DNA: TGTGCCAGCAGCGTAGCCTCCCAGGGGGCAGTAGGAGAGACCCAGTACTTC. Translating gives CASSVASQGAVGETQYF.

The V and J genes are TRBV10-2 and TRBJ1-2, with TRBD1 as a possible D gene (5 bases). Germline loops: CDR1 WSHSY, CDR2 SAAADI. There are 12 residues in the CDR3. V lost 6 bases, J lost 7 bases, and 12 bases lay in between. CDR3 DNA sequence: TGCGCCAGCAGGCCGGGGGAGCGTGGCTACACCTTC. This gives the protein CASRPGERGYTF.

The rearrangement links TRBV18 to TRBJ2-2; possibly TRBD1 for D (5 bases). Trimming removed 6 bases from V and 4 bases from J, with 9 bases in between. The CDR3 is made up of 13 amino acids. The germline CDR1 and CDR2 sequences are KGHSH and LQKENI. The CDR3 is CASSPDSTGELFF. The CDR3 coding sequence is TGTGCCAGCTCTCCCGACAGCACCGGGGAGCTGTTTTTT.

The CDR3 reads CAWRLQGARGYTF. In DNA, the CDR3 is TGTGCCTGGAGGTTACAGGGGGCGCGTGGCTACACCTTC. The chain couples TRBV30 to TRBJ1-2; the match to TRBD1 covers 9 bases. CDR3 length equals 13 residues. V lost 3 bases to trimming and J lost 7 bases; unmatched junction nucleotides: 6. Germline V gene data show CDR1 as GTSNPN and CDR2 as SVGIG (reference sequence).

V is TRBV27 and J is TRBJ2-7, with D unresolved. Germline V gene sequence: CDR1 MNHEY, CDR2 SMNVEV (reference sequence). This CDR3 has 12 residues. V was pared by 6 bases and J by 7 bases, with 13 bases between. The CDR3 spells CASRETTREQYF. In nucleotides, the CDR3 is TGTGCCAGCAGGGAAACTACAAGAGAGCAGTACTTC.

V is TRBV5-1 and J is TRBJ1-6; TRBD1 matches at 8 bases. CDR3 length: 14 amino acids. CDR1 and CDR2 from the germline V gene are SGHRS and YFSETQ. Trimming took 4 bases from V and 9 from J; bases not matched to a gene: 6. The CDR3 loop is CASSLDREGSPLHF. The CDR3 DNA sequence: TGCGCCAGCAGCCTGGACAGGGAGGGTTCACCCCTCCACTTT. The full variable domain, with the rest looked up from reference TRBV5-1 and TRBJ1-6, is KAGVTQTPRYLIKTRGQQVTLSCSPISGHRSVSWYQQTPGQGLQFLFEYFSETQRNKGNFPGRFSGRQFSNSRSEMNVSTLELGDSALYLCASSLDREGSPLHFGNGTRLTVT.

The chain combines TRBV19 with TRBJ2-2; D call uncertain. Between the trimmed V and J ends, which lost 1 base and 2 bases, there was a span of 11 bases. CDR3 size: 16 residues. Germline V lookup: CDR1 LNHDA, CDR2 SQIVND (reference sequence). The CDR3 coding sequence is TGTGCCAGTAGTATAGGAACTCTGACTAACACCGGGGAGCTGTTTTTT. Its protein product is CASSIGTLTNTGELFF.

The chain links TRBV18 to TRBJ2-7; perhaps TRBD1 as D (5 bases). CDR3 length: 16 residues. Germline values: CDR1 KGHSH, CDR2 LQKENI. V gave up 3 bases and J gave up 0 bases, with 15 bases separating them. For the CDR3, the DNA is TGTGCCAGCTCACCCGCGATCCGACAGACCTCCTACGAGCAGTACTTC. It encodes CASSPAIRQTSYEQYF. Based on the CDR3 plus reference TRBV18 and TRBJ2-7, the full variable domain is NAGVMQNPRHLVRRRGQEARLRCSPMKGHSHVYWYRQLPEEGLKFMVYLQKENIIDESGMPKERFSAEFPKEGPSILRIQQVVRGDSAAYFCASSPAIRQTSYEQYFGPGTRLTVT.

This chain connects TRBV19 to TRBJ1-2, with D maybe TRBD1 (5 bases). Germline CDR1 reads LNHDA; CDR2 reads SQIVND (reference sequence). The V end was cut by 6 bases, the J end by 5 bases, with 13 bases between. CDR3 length equals 13 residues. The CDR3 region is CASRPGGVYGYTF. For the CDR3, the DNA is TGTGCCAGTAGGCCTGGGGGGGTTTATGGCTACACCTTC.

The rearrangement links TRBV6-5 to TRBJ1-2; 7 bases are shared with TRBD1. The CDR3 is 12 residues long. V shed 8 bases, J shed 4 bases, and the junction held 4 bases outside the gene matches. Looked up from germline, CDR1 is MNHEY and CDR2 is SVGAGI. The CDR3 region is CASGDRSYGYTF. CDR3 nucleotides: TGTGCCAGCGGGGACAGATCCTATGGCTACACCTTC.

The chain couples TRBV11-2 to TRBJ2-2; TRBD2 agrees at 8 bases. The CDR3 contains 16 residues. V was clipped by 3 bases and J by 1 base; unmatched bases: 4. CDR1 is SGHAT and CDR2 is FQNNGV in the germline V gene. This CDR3 reads CASSFQSGGNTGELFF. The CDR3 nucleotides are TGTGCCAGCAGCTTTCAAAGCGGGGGGAACACCGGGGAGCTGTTTTTT. The complete variable domain, with remaining parts taken from reference TRBV11-2 and TRBJ2-2, reads EAGVAQSPRYKIIEKRQSVAFWCNPISGHATLYWYQQILGQGPKLLIQFQNNGVVDDSQLPKDRFSAERLKGVDSTLKIQPAKLEDSAVYLCASSFQSGGNTGELFFGEGSRLTVL.

The chain links TRBV2 to TRBJ1-1, with 7 positions matching TRBD1. Germline V gene data show CDR1 as SNHLY and CDR2 as FYNNEI. Germline trimming cut 6 bases from V and 0 bases from J; bases unmatched to any gene: 4. This CDR3 region has 14 residues. In nucleotides, the CDR3 is TGTGCCAGCAGGAGACAGGGAATGAACACTGAAGCTTTCTTT. Protein sequence: CASRRQGMNTEAFF.

This chain links TRBV9 with TRBJ1-2; 7 bases are shared with TRBD1. Trimming removed 4 bases from V and 2 bases from J; junction bases left unmatched: 5. Germline lookup yields CDR1 SGDLS and CDR2 YYNGEE. This CDR3 contains 14 residues. The CDR3 loop reads CASSPGQANYGYTF. In nucleotides, the CDR3 is TGTGCCAGCAGCCCTGGACAGGCCAACTATGGCTACACCTTC. Looking up the rest from reference TRBV9 and TRBJ1-2 gives the full variable domain: DSGVTQTPKHLITATGQRVTLRCSPRSGDLSVYWYQQSLDQGLQFLIQYYNGEERAKGNILERFSAQQFPDLHSELNLSSLELGDSALYFCASSPGQANYGYTFGSGTRLTVV.

This sequence joins TRBV12-5 and TRBJ1-1, with no clear D. V was trimmed by 0 bases and J by 1 base, leaving 6 bases between them. The CDR3 has 14 residues. Germline V gene data show CDR1 as LGHNT and CDR2 as FRNRAP. CDR3 protein: CASGLVFQNTEAFF. The CDR3 DNA is TGTGCTAGTGGTTTGGTATTCCAGAACACTGAAGCTTTCTTT.

The chain joins TRBV24-1 to TRBJ2-1; 9 nucleotides align to TRBD2. Germline CDR1 reads KGHDR; CDR2 reads SFDVKD. This CDR3 comprises 16 residues. Trimming cost V 1 base and J 4 bases; bases outside gene matches: 4. The CDR3 region is CATSDFRLAGYNEQFF. Here the CDR3 DNA reads TGTGCCACCAGTGATTTTAGGCTAGCGGGGTACAATGAGCAGTTCTTC.

The V gene is TRBV5-4, the J gene TRBJ2-7; 11 positions agree with TRBD1. V dropped 3 bases and J dropped 2; count of bases not matched to a gene: 1. CDR3 length: 14 residues. CDR1 SGHNT and CDR2 YYREEE come from the germline V gene (reference sequence). The CDR3 DNA reads TGTGCCAGCAGCTGGGACAGGGGGACCTACGAGCAGTACTTC. It translates to CASSWDRGTYEQYF. The whole variable domain, filled in from reference TRBV5-4 and TRBJ2-7, reads ETGVTQSPTHLIKTRGQQVTLRCSSQSGHNTVSWYQQALGQGPQFIFQYYREEENGRGNFPPRFSGLQFPNYSSELNVNALELDDSALYLCASSWDRGTYEQYFGPGTRLTVT.

This sequence joins TRBV18 and TRBJ1-1, with D maybe TRBD1 (6 bases). CDR3 length equals 16 residues. V lost 6 bases to trimming and J lost 1 base, with 18 bases between them. Germline lookup yields CDR1 KGHSH and CDR2 LQKENI. CDR3 amino acids: CASSSTGGTANTEAFF. In DNA form, the CDR3 reads TGTGCCAGCTCCTCGACAGGTGGGACCGCGAACACTGAAGCTTTCTTT.

This clone was counted a single time. The rearrangement links TRBV10-2 to TRBJ2-7; possible D gene TRBD2, 6 bases. V gave up 5 bases and J gave up 4 bases, with 18 bases separating them. The CDR3 length is 15 residues. Germline values: CDR1 WSHSY, CDR2 SAAADI. The CDR3 DNA reads TGCGCCAGCAGTCCGGGACTCTCGACACTTTACGAGCAGTACTTC. Encoded protein: CASSPGLSTLYEQYF.